These 27 T cell receptor beta chains were sequenced from one sample in a study of cytomegalovirus exposure and HLA in healthy donors. The PCR had 60 Vbeta and 13 Jbeta primers. Sequencing used immunoSEQ multiplex PCR; TCRdb keeps in-frame clones, though not all of them. The ten top clones account for less than 2.5%, within a sample of over 45,000 clones. Specimen: PBMCs. These TCRs come from a woman younger than 35 in good health and CMV-seronegative.

V is TRBV7-9 and J is TRBJ2-3, with TRBD2 matching over 8 bases. Germline V CDR1 and CDR2: SEHNR, FQNEAQ (reference sequence). The CDR3 consists of 16 residues. Losses at the gene ends were 0 bases for V and 1 base for J; bases not matched to a gene: 3. The CDR3 DNA reads TGTGCCAGCAGCTTAGCCCAACTAGCGGGCACAGATACGCAGTATTTT. Translation: CASSLAQLAGTDTQYF.

The chain uses TRBV5-1 and TRBJ1-2, with D perhaps matching TRBD1 (5 bases). V was trimmed by 1 base and J by 4 bases, leaving 17 bases between them. CDR3 length: 16 amino acids. Germline V gene lookup returns CDR1 SGHRS and CDR2 YFSETQ. In nucleotides, the CDR3 is TGCGCCAGCAGCTTGATAACTCAGGGAGGTAGCTATGGCTACACCTTC. Its protein is CASSLITQGGSYGYTF.

This chain joins TRBV29-1 and TRBJ1-5, with TRBD1 as a possible D gene (5 bases). The CDR3 length is 13 residues. CDR1 is SQVTM, CDR2 ANQGSEA, per germline. The ends were cut back, 2 bases at V and 7 bases at J, with 12 bases in the middle. This chain's CDR3 is CSVEPSGGQPQHF. The DNA for the CDR3 is TGCAGCGTTGAACCTTCCGGGGGGCAGCCCCAGCATTTT.

The chain employs TRBV18 and TRBJ1-1; unclear D gene. Trimming took 7 bases from V and 3 from J, leaving 18 bases between them. This CDR3 has 15 amino acids. CDR1 and CDR2 from the germline V gene are KGHSH and LQKENI. In DNA form, the CDR3 reads TGTGCCAGCTACTTCGGCGGGTTTGGTGACACTGAAGCTTTCTTT. It translates to CASYFGGFGDTEAFF.

V usage is TRBV30 and J usage is TRBJ2-6; 9 bases fit TRBD2. The CDR3 is 16 amino acids. V was pared by 5 bases and J by 0 bases, with 5 bases of the junction left unmatched. Germline V CDR1 and CDR2: GTSNPN, SVGIG (reference sequence). The CDR3 DNA is TGTGCCTGGGAACTAGCGGGCTCCTCTGGGGCCAACGTCCTGACTTTC. Its translation: CAWELAGSSGANVLTF.

The V call is TRBV12-5, the J call TRBJ1-2; TRBD1 matches at 9 bases. Trimming at V came to 0 bases and at J to 7 bases, leaving 15 bases not matched to a gene. There are 18 residues in the CDR3. Germline V CDR1 and CDR2: LGHNT, FRNRAP. CDR3 DNA sequence: TGTGCTAGTGGTTTGGTACTGGGGACAGGGCTGCATAATCGTGGCTACACCTTC. It translates to CASGLVLGTGLHNRGYTF.

Notes on this clone: Other DNA sequences in the same sample also yield this CDR3. The CDR3 nucleotides are TGTGCCACCAGCAGAGATGTGGGACAGGTAGACTATGGCTACACCTTC. Translating gives CATSRDVGQVDYGYTF. The rearrangement joins TRBV15 to TRBJ1-2; TRBD1 aligns across 8 bases. The germline V gene has CDR1 LNHNV and CDR2 YYDKDF (reference sequence). J gave up 3 bases and V 0 bases, and 6 bases lay outside the gene matches. CDR3 length equals 16 residues.

The V call is TRBV4-2, the J call TRBJ2-7; D is undetermined. This CDR3 comprises 14 residues. Per the germline V gene, CDR1 is LGHNA and CDR2 is YNFKEQ. Trimming removed 1 base at V and 2 bases at J, with 9 bases between. The CDR3 loop reads CASSQVSGTYEQYF. Here the CDR3 DNA reads TGTGCCAGCAGCCAAGTATCAGGCACCTACGAGCAGTACTTC.

The chain joins TRBV2 to TRBJ1-1, with D possibly TRBD1 on 5 matching bases. The germline CDR1 and CDR2 sequences are SNHLY and FYNNEI. V shed 4 bases and J shed 5 bases, with 14 bases lying between them. The CDR3 sequence is 14 residues long. CDR3 nucleotide sequence: TGTGCCAGCAGTGCGTCCAGGGACTTAACTGAAGCTTTCTTT. This codes for CASSASRDLTEAFF.

CDR3 bases: TGTGCCAGCAGCTTAATGACAGGTCCTGGAAACACCATATATTTT. Protein sequence: CASSLMTGPGNTIYF. The chain employs TRBV7-2 and TRBJ1-3; D is possibly TRBD1 (6 bases). The CDR3 is 15 amino acids. V was pared by 2 bases and J by 2 bases, with 10 bases between. Germline V gene lookup returns CDR1 SGHTA and CDR2 FQGNSA.

V and J are TRBV7-9 and TRBJ2-7; 9 bases align to TRBD2. Trimming removed 0 bases from V and 1 base from J; junction bases left unmatched: 1. Germline CDR1 is SEHNR and CDR2 is FQNEAQ (reference sequence). CDR3 length: 15 amino acids. The CDR3 coding sequence is TGTGCCAGCAGCTTAGCTGCGGGGGGGTCCTACGAGCAGTACTTC. Protein: CASSLAAGGSYEQYF.

The rearrangement joins TRBV5-1 to TRBJ2-5; 7 bases match TRBD1. The CDR3 spans 14 residues. V lost 0 bases, J lost 4 bases, and 3 bases stayed unmatched. The germline V gene has CDR1 SGHRS and CDR2 YFSETQ. For the CDR3, the DNA is TGCGCCAGCAGCTTGGTCAGGGGGACAGAGACCCAGTACTTC. This gives the protein CASSLVRGTETQYF.

This CDR3 is CASRWDRAYEQYF. CDR3 coding DNA: TGCGCCAGCAGATGGGACAGGGCCTACGAGCAGTACTTC. The genes are TRBV10-2 and TRBJ2-7; 9 positions agree with TRBD1. The V gene end was trimmed by 6 bases and the J gene end by 2 bases; junction bases not matched to a gene: 2. The CDR3 runs to 13 residues. Germline CDR1 and CDR2: WSHSY and SAAADI.

The rearrangement uses TRBV6-6 and TRBJ1-4, with D possibly TRBD1 on 5 matching bases. The CDR3 is made up of 12 amino acids. The V end was cut by 7 bases, the J end by 7 bases, with 10 bases between. The germline gives CDR1 MNHNY, CDR2 SVGAGI (reference sequence). The CDR3 region is CASNRGTEKLFF. The CDR3 bases are TGTGCCAGCAACCGGGGGACTGAAAAACTGTTTTTT.

The chain is built from TRBV15 and TRBJ1-6; D is perhaps TRBD1 (5 bases). The CDR3 contains 12 residues. Trimming took 8 bases from V and 5 from J, leaving 7 bases between them. CDR1 and CDR2 (germline): LNHNV, YYDKDF (reference sequence). DNA for the CDR3: TGTGCCACCGCCAGGGATAATTCACCCCTCCACTTT. The encoded protein is CATARDNSPLHF.

V gene TRBV19 combines with J gene TRBJ1-5; TRBD1 matches 8 bases. Germline V lookup: CDR1 LNHDA, CDR2 SQIVND (reference sequence). J gave up 0 bases and V 7 bases, and 8 bases lay outside the gene matches. The CDR3 is made up of 16 amino acids. CDR3 sequence (DNA): TGTGCCAGTAAAGACAGGGGAGGGGATAGCAATCAGCCCCAGCATTTT. Amino acid sequence: CASKDRGGDSNQPQHF.

V is TRBV5-1 and J is TRBJ2-7; a weak D match, TRBD1 (6 bases). V lost 2 bases to trimming and J lost 2 bases, with 11 bases between them. The CDR3 consists of 14 residues. Germline V gene lookup returns CDR1 SGHRS and CDR2 YFSETQ. The DNA for the CDR3 is TGCGCCAGCAGCTTATCAGGGGTCCCCTACGAGCAGTACTTC. It translates to CASSLSGVPYEQYF.

This chain joins TRBV6-5 and TRBJ1-1; a possible D gene is TRBD1 (6 bases). Per the germline V gene, CDR1 is MNHEY and CDR2 is SVGAGI. The CDR3 is 12 residues long. V lost 2 bases, J lost 7 bases, and 8 bases lay in between. In DNA, the CDR3 is TGTGCCAGCAGTTACCAGACAGGTGAAGCTTTCTTT. It specifies CASSYQTGEAFF.

V is TRBV7-9 and J is TRBJ2-7, with D perhaps matching TRBD2 (6 bases). The CDR3 length is 15 residues. V was shortened by 6 bases and J by 2 bases, with 17 bases between the two germline ends. Per the germline V gene, CDR1 is SEHNR and CDR2 is FQNEAQ (reference sequence). CDR3 amino acids: CASSTKTSLPYEQYF. The DNA of the CDR3 is TGTGCCAGCAGTACTAAGACTAGTTTACCCTACGAGCAGTACTTC.

V gene TRBV4-1 combines with J gene TRBJ1-4; D may be TRBD1 (6 bases). The CDR3 consists of 16 residues. Germline values: CDR1 MGHRA, CDR2 YSYEKL. V was clipped by 4 bases and J by 4 bases, with 16 bases between them. The CDR3 here is CASSRSADRSNEKLFF. The CDR3 nucleotides are TGCGCCAGCAGCCGCTCCGCGGACAGAAGTAATGAAAAACTGTTTTTT.

The chain employs TRBV10-3 and TRBJ2-3, with D possibly matching TRBD1 (5 bases). V gave up 8 bases and J gave up 2 bases, with 11 bases separating them. The CDR3 loop spans 13 amino acids. The germline gives CDR1 ENHRY, CDR2 SYGVKD. The CDR3 sequence: CAIVQDNTDTQYF. DNA for the CDR3: TGTGCCATCGTCCAGGACAACACAGATACGCAGTATTTT.

The V gene is TRBV7-9, the J gene TRBJ1-2; tentatively, D is TRBD1 (5 bases). Trimming pared 6 bases from V and 7 bases from J, leaving 12 bases between. The CDR3 is 12 residues long. Germline V lookup: CDR1 SEHNR, CDR2 FQNEAQ (reference sequence). This CDR3 is CASRWGEGGYTF. CDR3 coding DNA: TGTGCCAGCAGGTGGGGGGAAGGTGGCTACACCTTC.

V is TRBV19 and J is TRBJ2-3; 7 bases are a match to TRBD2. V lost 8 bases, J lost 6 bases, and 8 bases stayed unmatched. Germline V gene sequence: CDR1 LNHDA, CDR2 SQIVND (reference sequence). CDR3 length: 13 amino acids. CDR3 sequence (DNA): TGTGCCAGTTCCGGGACTACCCGCGATACGCAGTATTTT. Protein product: CASSGTTRDTQYF.

The V and J genes are TRBV28 and TRBJ1-6; TRBD1 is a possible D gene (6 bases). Trimming pared 7 bases from V and 1 base from J, leaving 17 bases between. There are 17 residues in the CDR3. The V gene's germline CDR1 is MDHEN and CDR2 SYDVKM. CDR3 nucleotide sequence: TGTGCCAGCAAACTAAACAGGGAAGTTTCCTATAATTCACCCCTCCACTTT. As protein: CASKLNREVSYNSPLHF.

The genes are TRBV5-1 and TRBJ1-2; 8 bases match TRBD1. Unmatched junction bases numbered 4, after V lost 0 bases and J lost 6 bases. CDR3 length: 14 amino acids. Germline values: CDR1 SGHRS, CDR2 YFSETQ. In DNA, the CDR3 is TGCGCCAGCAGCTTGGGGGGACAGGCTCATGGCTACACCTTC. Translating it yields CASSLGGQAHGYTF.

J is TRBJ2-5 and V is TRBV2; no definite D call. CDR3 length: 13 amino acids. Trimming cost V 6 bases and J 3 bases, with 11 bases left between them. CDR1 and CDR2 (germline): SNHLY, FYNNEI. The CDR3, as DNA: TGTGCCAGCAGCGTAGACTTAAAAGAGACCCAGTACTTC. Protein sequence: CASSVDLKETQYF.

This chain uses TRBV10-1 with TRBJ1-2; D is possibly TRBD1 (6 bases). Germline V lookup: CDR1 WNHNN, CDR2 SYGVQD (reference sequence). Trimming took 0 bases from V and 7 from J, leaving 12 bases between them. There are 14 residues in the CDR3. CDR3 nucleotide sequence: TGCGCCAGCAGTGAGTCGCGGCAGGGGCTTGGCTACACCTTC. Protein sequence: CASSESRQGLGYTF.